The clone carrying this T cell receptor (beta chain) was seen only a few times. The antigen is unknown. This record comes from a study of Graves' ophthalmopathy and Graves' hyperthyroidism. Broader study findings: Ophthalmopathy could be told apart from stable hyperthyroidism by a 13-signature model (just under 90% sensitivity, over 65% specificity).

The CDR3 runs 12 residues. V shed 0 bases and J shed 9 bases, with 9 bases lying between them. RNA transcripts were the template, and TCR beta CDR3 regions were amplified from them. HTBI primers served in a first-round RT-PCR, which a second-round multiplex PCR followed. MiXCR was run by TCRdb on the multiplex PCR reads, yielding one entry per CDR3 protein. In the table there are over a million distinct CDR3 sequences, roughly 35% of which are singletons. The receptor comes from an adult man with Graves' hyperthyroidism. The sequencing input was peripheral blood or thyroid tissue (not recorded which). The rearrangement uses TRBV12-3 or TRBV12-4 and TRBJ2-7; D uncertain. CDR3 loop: CASSLAPVGQYF. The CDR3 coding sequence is TGTGCCAGCAGTTTAGCCCCTGTGGGGCAGTACTTC.